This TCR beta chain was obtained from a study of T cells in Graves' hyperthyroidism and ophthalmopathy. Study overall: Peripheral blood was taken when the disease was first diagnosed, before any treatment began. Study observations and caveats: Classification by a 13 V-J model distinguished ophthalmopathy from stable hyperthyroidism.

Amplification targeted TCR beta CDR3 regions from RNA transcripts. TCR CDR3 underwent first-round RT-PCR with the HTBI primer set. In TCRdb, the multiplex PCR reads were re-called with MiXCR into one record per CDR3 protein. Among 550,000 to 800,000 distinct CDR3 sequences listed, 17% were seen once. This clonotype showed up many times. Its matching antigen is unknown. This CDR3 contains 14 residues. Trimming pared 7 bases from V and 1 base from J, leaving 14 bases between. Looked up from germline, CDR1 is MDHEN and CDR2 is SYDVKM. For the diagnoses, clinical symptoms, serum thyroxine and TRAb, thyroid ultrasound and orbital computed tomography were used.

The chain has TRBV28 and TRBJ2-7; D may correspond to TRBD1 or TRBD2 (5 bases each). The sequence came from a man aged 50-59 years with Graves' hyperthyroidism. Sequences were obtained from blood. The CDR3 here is CASTLGRPSYEQYF. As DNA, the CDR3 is TGTGCCAGCACCTTGGGACGGCCTTCCTACGAGCAGTACTTC.